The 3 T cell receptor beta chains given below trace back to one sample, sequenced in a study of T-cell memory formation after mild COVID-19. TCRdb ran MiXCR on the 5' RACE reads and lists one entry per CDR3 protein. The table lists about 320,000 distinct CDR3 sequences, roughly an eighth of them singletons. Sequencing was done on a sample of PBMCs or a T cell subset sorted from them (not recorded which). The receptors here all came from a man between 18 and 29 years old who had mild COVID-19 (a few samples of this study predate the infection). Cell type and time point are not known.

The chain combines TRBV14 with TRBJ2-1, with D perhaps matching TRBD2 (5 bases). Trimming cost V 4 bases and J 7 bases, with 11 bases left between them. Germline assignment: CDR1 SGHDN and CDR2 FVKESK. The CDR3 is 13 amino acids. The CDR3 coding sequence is TGTGCCAGCAGCCCAGACCGGGGAAATGAGCAGTTCTTC. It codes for CASSPDRGNEQFF.

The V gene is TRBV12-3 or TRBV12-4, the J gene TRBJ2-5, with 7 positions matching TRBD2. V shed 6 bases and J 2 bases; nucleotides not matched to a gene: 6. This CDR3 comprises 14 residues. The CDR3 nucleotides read TGTGCCAGCAGCCCCTCTAGCGGACAAGAGACCCAGTACTTC. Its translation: CASSPSSGQETQYF.

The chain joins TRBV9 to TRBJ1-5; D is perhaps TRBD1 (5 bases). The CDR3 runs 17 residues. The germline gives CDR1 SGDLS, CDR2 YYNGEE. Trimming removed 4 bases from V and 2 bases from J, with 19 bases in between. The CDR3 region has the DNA TGTGCCAGCAGCCAGTGGGGGAGAGGTCCCGGCAATCAGCCCCAGCATTTT. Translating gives CASSQWGRGPGNQPQHF. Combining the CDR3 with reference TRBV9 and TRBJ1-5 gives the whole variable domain DSGVTQTPKHLITATGQRVTLRCSPRSGDLSVYWYQQSLDQGLQFLIQYYNGEERAKGNILERFSAQQFPDLHSELNLSSLELGDSALYFCASSQWGRGPGNQPQHFGDGTRLSIL.